A single sample gave rise to the 24 T cell receptor beta chains below, sequenced in a study of T cell changes during pregnancy in multiple sclerosis. The data were produced by immunoSEQ multiplex PCR, yet TCRdb's version contains in-frame clones alone and is incomplete. The table has roughly 93,000 clones, 85% to 95% seen once. Sample: peripheral blood, taken before pregnancy. Receptor source: a female donor with multiple sclerosis, enrolled in a pregnancy study.

The CDR3 spells CASSFTGEQREAFF. For the CDR3, the DNA is TGTGCCAGCAGTTTCACAGGGGAGCAGCGGGAAGCTTTCTTT. The V call is TRBV11-2, the J call TRBJ1-1, with 7 bases fitting TRBD1. From germline, CDR1 is SGHAT and CDR2 FQNNGV. V lost 6 bases, J lost 8 bases, and 12 bases stayed unmatched. The CDR3 runs to 14 residues.

The J gene is TRBJ2-7, the V gene TRBV27; 13 bases map to TRBD2. Germline loops: CDR1 MNHEY, CDR2 SMNVEV (reference sequence). Germline trimming cut 5 bases from V and 2 bases from J; bases unmatched to any gene: 12. The CDR3 extends over 18 amino acids. CDR3 DNA sequence: TGTGCCAGCAGTACCGGGACTAGCGGGACCAAGCCCCCCTACGAGCAGTACTTC. This translates into CASSTGTSGTKPPYEQYF.

This clone occurred once. The chain uses TRBV9 and TRBJ1-1; 9 nucleotides match TRBD1. Germline V gene data show CDR1 as SGDLS and CDR2 as YYNGEE. Trimming at V came to 4 bases and at J to 7 bases, leaving 5 bases not matched to a gene. This CDR3 is built from 13 residues. The CDR3 region has the DNA TGTGCCAGCAGCCTAATGGGACAGGGTGAAGCTTTCTTT. It codes for CASSLMGQGEAFF.

The chain joins TRBV4-1 to TRBJ1-1, with D possibly matching TRBD1 (5 bases). CDR1 is MGHRA and CDR2 is YSYEKL in the germline V gene. The germline V and J ends were trimmed by 3 bases and 4 bases, with 9 bases remaining between them. The CDR3 extends over 13 amino acids. DNA for the CDR3: TGCGCCAGCAGCCAGGCAGGGTCCACTGAAGCTTTCTTT. The encoded protein is CASSQAGSTEAFF.

The chain employs TRBV5-1 and TRBJ1-2; TRBD1 matches 8 bases. Losses at the gene ends were 4 bases for V and 0 bases for J; bases not matched to a gene: 14. CDR3 length: 18 amino acids. CDR1 and CDR2 (germline): SGHRS, YFSETQ. In nucleotides, the CDR3 is TGCGCCAGCAGCCTCCGGACAGGGATGGGGTTAGCTAACTATGGCTACACCTTC. As protein: CASSLRTGMGLANYGYTF.

This chain links TRBV28 with TRBJ1-2; D not resolved. Germline values: CDR1 MDHEN, CDR2 SYDVKM. The V end was cut by 5 bases, the J end by 4 bases, with 11 bases between. CDR3 size: 13 residues. CDR3: CASSPRGVYGYTF. The CDR3 nucleotides read TGTGCCAGCAGTCCACGGGGTGTCTATGGCTACACCTTC.

The rearrangement links TRBV7-9 to TRBJ2-2; perhaps TRBD1 as D (5 bases). Between the trimmed V and J ends, which lost 4 bases and 4 bases, there was a span of 13 bases. The CDR3 has 15 residues. Germline CDR1 is SEHNR and CDR2 is FQNEAQ (reference sequence). The DNA for the CDR3 is TGTGCCAGCAGCTCCCAGGGTCTGGCCACCGGGGAGCTGTTTTTT. This encodes CASSSQGLATGELFF.

The chain uses TRBV30 and TRBJ2-7; possibly TRBD1 for D (5 bases). Germline V gene data show CDR1 as GTSNPN and CDR2 as SVGIG (reference sequence). Trimming left V 4 bases short and J 5 bases short, with 9 bases between. The CDR3 runs 11 residues. CDR3 DNA sequence: TGTGCCTGGAATTCCAGGGACGAGCAGTACTTC. Amino acids: CAWNSRDEQYF.

This clone was seen once. The chain joins TRBV7-9 to TRBJ2-3; possibly TRBD2 for D (6 bases). Trimming took 4 bases from V and 0 from J, leaving 20 bases between them. This CDR3 is 18 amino acids long. Per germline, CDR1 SEHNR and CDR2 FQNEAQ (reference sequence). The CDR3 region is CASSSGTGDLSSTDTQYF. Here the CDR3 DNA reads TGTGCCAGCAGCTCCGGGACGGGGGACCTCTCTAGCACAGATACGCAGTATTTT.

This chain uses TRBV5-4 with TRBJ2-3, with 7 bases lining up with TRBD1. V lost 4 bases, J lost 2 bases, and 4 bases stayed unmatched. Germline V gene data show CDR1 as SGHNT and CDR2 as YYREEE (reference sequence). The CDR3 sequence is 14 residues long. The CDR3: CASSHDRATDTQYF. CDR3 bases: TGTGCCAGCAGCCATGACAGGGCCACAGATACGCAGTATTTT. The full variable domain, completed using reference TRBV5-4 and TRBJ2-3, is ETGVTQSPTHLIKTRGQQVTLRCSSQSGHNTVSWYQQALGQGPQFIFQYYREEENGRGNFPPRFSGLQFPNYSSELNVNALELDDSALYLCASSHDRATDTQYFGPGTRLTVL.

The J gene is TRBJ1-2, the V gene TRBV29-1; 12 bases match TRBD1. The CDR3 consists of 15 residues. Germline lookup yields CDR1 SQVTM and CDR2 ANQGSEA. Trimming removed 6 bases from V and 8 bases from J; junction bases left unmatched: 13. CDR3 sequence (DNA): TGCAGCGTATCTTACACCGGGACAGGGGGCCTCGGCTACACCTTC. Its translation is CSVSYTGTGGLGYTF. Full variable domain (outside the CDR3, taken from reference TRBV29-1 and TRBJ1-2): SAVISQKPSRDICQRGTSLTIQCQVDSQVTMMFWYRQQPGQSLTLIATANQGSEATYESGFVIDKFPISRPNLTFSTLTVSNMSPEDSSIYLCSVSYTGTGGLGYTFGSGTRLTVV.

The rearrangement joins TRBV28 to TRBJ1-1, with TRBD1 as a possible D gene (5 bases). V was pared by 2 bases and J by 10 bases, with 11 bases between. The germline V gene encodes CDR1 MDHEN and CDR2 SYDVKM. The CDR3 covers 12 residues. In DNA, the CDR3 is TGTGCCAGCAGTTTACCAGGGTCGGTAGCTTTCTTT. Amino acid sequence: CASSLPGSVAFF.

This chain links TRBV2 with TRBJ2-4; D perhaps matches TRBD1 (5 bases). Germline CDR1 SNHLY, CDR2 FYNNEI. The CDR3 spans 18 residues. V was clipped by 4 bases and J by 1 base, with 20 bases between them. Here the CDR3 reads CASSAPVLGQWAKNIQYF. Written as DNA, the CDR3 is TGTGCCAGCAGTGCCCCAGTTTTGGGGCAATGGGCCAAAAACATTCAGTACTTC.

This clone was seen at least ten times. V gene TRBV19 combines with J gene TRBJ1-1, with a possible D match to TRBD1 (5 bases). The CDR3 has 14 residues. V was shortened by 7 bases and J by 7 bases, with 19 bases between the two germline ends. The germline V gene has CDR1 LNHDA and CDR2 SQIVND (reference sequence). Written as DNA, the CDR3 is TGTGCCAGTACCCCCGGGGGGTATGTGAATGAAGCTTTCTTT. Protein product: CASTPGGYVNEAFF. Supplemented by reference TRBV19 and TRBJ1-1, the full variable domain reads DGGITQSPKYLFRKEGQNVTLSCEQNLNHDAMYWYRQDPGQGLRLIYYSQIVNDFQKGDIAEGYSVSREKKESFPLTVTSAQKNPTAFYLCASTPGGYVNEAFFGQGTRLTVV.

The gene calls are TRBV9 and TRBJ1-1; D is unclear. The germline V gene encodes CDR1 SGDLS and CDR2 YYNGEE. The germline V and J ends were trimmed by 0 bases and 1 base, with 7 bases remaining between them. The CDR3 contains 14 residues. For the CDR3, the DNA is TGTGCCAGCAGCGTAGACACAGCGAACACTGAAGCTTTCTTT. Residues: CASSVDTANTEAFF.

This rearrangement joins TRBV5-1 to TRBJ2-5, with 8 bases lining up with TRBD1. The CDR3 contains 15 residues. The germline gives CDR1 SGHRS, CDR2 YFSETQ. Losses at the gene ends were 4 bases for V and 5 bases for J; bases not matched to a gene: 10. Written as DNA, the CDR3 is TGCGCCAGCAGCCTAGGACAGGGTAAGGTGGAGACCCAGTACTTC. It codes for CASSLGQGKVETQYF.

The chain joins TRBV5-1 to TRBJ1-1; no definite D call. V was shortened by 4 bases and J by 6 bases, with 13 bases between the two germline ends. This CDR3 region has 13 residues. Germline V gene sequence: CDR1 SGHRS, CDR2 YFSETQ. The DNA of the CDR3 is TGCGCCAGCAGCCTTTACCTAATGGCTGAAGCTTTCTTT. Protein sequence: CASSLYLMAEAFF.

This sequence joins TRBV2 and TRBJ1-4, with unresolved D. The V end was cut by 6 bases, the J end by 4 bases, with 3 bases between. This CDR3 region has 11 residues. Germline loops: CDR1 SNHLY, CDR2 FYNNEI. CDR3 in DNA: TGTGCCAGCAGGAGTAATGAAAAACTGTTTTTT. Translating gives CASRSNEKLFF. Using reference TRBV2 and TRBJ1-4 for the parts outside the CDR3, the full variable domain is EPEVTQTPSHQVTQMGQEVILRCVPISNHLYFYWYRQILGQKVEFLVSFYNNEISEKSEIFDDQFSVERPDGSNFTLKIRSTKLEDSAMYFCASRSNEKLFFGSGTQLSVL.

The CDR3, as DNA: TGTGCCAGCAGTGGGGGGGGGTGGCGGGAATCCTACGAGCAGTACTTC. Protein: CASSGGGWRESYEQYF. This chain uses TRBV28 with TRBJ2-7; TRBD2 agrees at 7 bases. Germline CDR1 reads MDHEN; CDR2 reads SYDVKM. This CDR3 is 16 amino acids long. With V trimmed by 5 bases and J by 1 base, 11 bases remained unmatched.

This chain's CDR3 is CAIRASGLIGYTF. CDR3 bases: TGTGCCATCAGAGCCTCGGGTCTGATCGGCTACACCTTC. The chain joins TRBV10-3 to TRBJ1-2; no clear D gene. V was clipped by 6 bases and J by 8 bases, with 16 bases between them. Germline V gene sequence: CDR1 ENHRY, CDR2 SYGVKD. The CDR3 covers 13 residues.

This clone was seen only once. The V and J genes are TRBV27 and TRBJ1-1; D unclear. The ends were cut back, 0 bases at V and 5 bases at J, with 16 bases in the middle. The CDR3 totals 16 residues. From germline, CDR1 is MNHEY and CDR2 SMNVEV (reference sequence). Here the CDR3 DNA reads TGTGCCAGCAGTTTATCTCCCCTTCGGCGCGGGACTGAAGCTTTCTTT. As protein: CASSLSPLRRGTEAFF.

The V and J genes are TRBV11-2 and TRBJ2-7, with 8 bases matching TRBD2. Unmatched junction bases numbered 6, after V lost 4 bases and J lost 7 bases. This CDR3 contains 13 residues. Germline V CDR1 and CDR2: SGHAT, FQNNGV. The CDR3 region is CASSSGGPGEQYF. The CDR3 nucleotides are TGTGCCAGCAGCTCGGGAGGGCCCGGAGAGCAGTACTTC.

The CDR3 nucleotides are TGTGCCAGCAGACAGGTATTCACAGATACGCAGTATTTT. It is translated as CASRQVFTDTQYF. V is TRBV11-2 and J is TRBJ2-3, with D possibly TRBD1 on 5 matching bases. The CDR3 has 13 residues. Trimming pared 6 bases from V and 2 bases from J, leaving 9 bases between. CDR1 is SGHAT and CDR2 is FQNNGV in the germline V gene.

The chain combines TRBV2 with TRBJ1-5, with 9 bases fitting TRBD1. The CDR3 is 15 residues long. Germline CDR1 SNHLY, CDR2 FYNNEI. The V and J ends lost 6 bases and 3 bases, in that order; junction bases with no gene match: 6. This CDR3 reads CASSGDRVDNQPQHF. As DNA, the CDR3 is TGTGCCAGCAGCGGGGACAGGGTGGACAATCAGCCCCAGCATTTT.